The 20 T cell receptor beta chains presented below share a single source sample, sequenced in a study of T cells in Graves' hyperthyroidism and ophthalmopathy. The CDR3 regions of TCR beta were amplified from RNA transcripts. TCR CDR3 underwent first-round RT-PCR with the HTBI primer set. TCRdb analysed the multiplex PCR reads with MiXCR anew, one entry per CDR3 protein. The sample records about 600,000 distinct CDR3 sequences, more than 15% being singletons. Sequenced sample: blood. These receptors originate from a woman in her forties with Graves' ophthalmopathy.

The chain employs TRBV20-1 and TRBJ2-7; 11 bases are shared with TRBD1. V shed 6 bases and J 3 bases; nucleotides not matched to a gene: 4. Germline lookup yields CDR1 DFQATT and CDR2 SNEGSKA (reference sequence). This CDR3 spans 13 amino acids. The CDR3, as DNA: TGCAGTGCCTGCGGGACAGGGGGCTACGAGCAGTACTTC. Translated, it gives CSACGTGGYEQYF.

This clonotype was seen many times. This rearrangement joins TRBV20-1 to TRBJ2-3; 7 nucleotides line up with TRBD2. The CDR3 length is 15 residues. Germline CDR1 and CDR2: DFQATT and SNEGSKA (reference sequence). The V and J ends lost 6 bases and 2 bases, in that order; junction bases with no gene match: 11. CDR3 sequence: CSAPGSGGFTDTQYF. The CDR3, as DNA: TGCAGTGCCCCCGGCTCCGGGGGGTTCACAGATACGCAGTATTTT.

In this sample, this clonotype turned up many times. V gene TRBV30 combines with J gene TRBJ2-7; D is uncertain. Between the trimmed V and J ends, which lost 3 bases and 2 bases, there was a span of 8 bases. The CDR3 consists of 12 residues. Germline lookup yields CDR1 GTSNPN and CDR2 SVGIG (reference sequence). CDR3 nucleotide sequence: TGTGCCTGGAGCACCTCGGCCTACGAGCAGTACTTC. It encodes CAWSTSAYEQYF.

At least ten counts were recorded for this clonotype. The V and J genes are TRBV20-1 and TRBJ2-7, with TRBD2 identical over 11 bases. V lost 4 bases to trimming and J lost 3 bases; unmatched junction nucleotides: 2. Germline-derived CDR1 and CDR2 are DFQATT and SNEGSKA (reference sequence). This CDR3 spans 13 amino acids. The CDR3: CSAKLAGVYEQYF. The CDR3, as DNA: TGCAGTGCTAAACTAGCGGGAGTCTACGAGCAGTACTTC.

The gene calls are TRBV11-2 and TRBJ2-1; possible D gene TRBD2, 5 bases. Trimming cost V 5 bases and J 2 bases, with 13 bases left between them. CDR1 and CDR2 (germline): SGHAT, FQNNGV. CDR3 length equals 15 residues. The CDR3 reads CASSPEGATYNEQFF. In nucleotides, the CDR3 is TGTGCCAGCAGCCCCGAGGGAGCCACCTACAATGAGCAGTTCTTC.

This clonotype was observed a handful of times. This chain joins TRBV7-6 and TRBJ2-3; 7 bases are shared with TRBD2. The junction had 10 bases not matched to a gene; V was cut back by 5 bases and J by 2 bases. The V gene's germline CDR1 is SGHVS and CDR2 FNYEAQ. This CDR3 is 16 amino acids long. In DNA form, the CDR3 reads TGTGCCAGCAGCGAAGAGCCTAGCGGAAACACAGATACGCAGTATTTT. It is translated as CASSEEPSGNTDTQYF. The full variable domain, rest sourced from reference TRBV7-6 and TRBJ2-3, is GAGVSQSPRYKVTKRGQDVALRCDPISGHVSLYWYRQALGQGPEFLTYFNYEAQQDKSGLPNDRFSAERPEGSISTLTIQRTEQRDSAMYRCASSEEPSGNTDTQYFGPGTRLTVL.

There are many counts of this clonotype. The chain links TRBV3-1 to TRBJ1-6; D gene uncertain. CDR3 length: 16 residues. The V and J ends lost 0 bases and 14 bases respectively, with 20 bases between them. In germline, CDR1 is LGHDT, CDR2 YNNKEL (reference sequence). CDR3 residues: CASSQESRTAKGTLHF. The CDR3 coding sequence is TGTGCCAGCAGCCAAGAATCCCGGACGGCAAAGGGAACCCTCCACTTT.

The J gene is TRBJ1-5, the V gene TRBV19; D is uncertain. The CDR3 loop spans 15 amino acids. The germline V and J ends were trimmed by 7 bases and 0 bases, with 13 bases remaining between them. The germline CDR1 and CDR2 sequences are LNHDA and SQIVND (reference sequence). CDR3 DNA sequence: TGTGCCAGTAATTCTTACGGTACTAGCAATCAGCCCCAGCATTTT. It is translated as CASNSYGTSNQPQHF. The entire variable domain, with the rest obtained from reference TRBV19 and TRBJ1-5, is as follows: DGGITQSPKYLFRKEGQNVTLSCEQNLNHDAMYWYRQDPGQGLRLIYYSQIVNDFQKGDIAEGYSVSREKKESFPLTVTSAQKNPTAFYLCASNSYGTSNQPQHFGDGTRLSIL.

This clonotype was counted only a few times. The chain links TRBV20-1 to TRBJ1-2, with D unclear. Trimming stripped 3 bases from V and 6 bases from J, with 14 bases between. Germline CDR1 DFQATT, CDR2 SNEGSKA (reference sequence). The CDR3 spans 13 residues. CDR3 sequence (DNA): TGCAGTGCTAGGGTAGCCGGGATTAATGGCTACACCTTC. Translated, it gives CSARVAGINGYTF.

This clonotype has more than one count but fewer than ten. The J gene is TRBJ1-5, the V gene TRBV2; D may be TRBD1 (5 bases). V lost 4 bases and J lost 2, with 9 bases in between. Germline V gene data show CDR1 as SNHLY and CDR2 as FYNNEI. CDR3 length: 14 residues. The DNA of the CDR3 is TGTGCCAGCAGTGTCGGGGGTGGCAATCAGCCCCAGCATTTT. Residues: CASSVGGGNQPQHF.

This clonotype has a handful of counts. One end of the junction is discordant with germline, which a read error may explain. The gene calls are TRBV3-1 and TRBJ1-1; maybe TRBD1 (5 bases). This CDR3 comprises 13 residues. Per the germline V gene, CDR1 is LGHDT and CDR2 is YNNKEL (reference sequence). CDR3 sequence reads: CASSRFRGTETFF. Here the CDR3 DNA reads TGTGCCAGCAGCCGTTTTCGGGGCACTGAAACTTTCTTT.

The genes are TRBV11-2 and TRBJ1-4; D gene unclear. The CDR3 is 15 residues long. The germline V gene encodes CDR1 SGHAT and CDR2 FQNNGV. The V end was cut by 3 bases, the J end by 1 base, with 9 bases between. This chain's CDR3 is CASSLAQQTNEKLFF. The CDR3 DNA reads TGTGCCAGCAGCTTGGCGCAACAAACTAATGAAAAACTGTTTTTT.

The genes are TRBV6-1 and TRBJ1-1, with TRBD1 matching 7 bases. The length of the CDR3 is 14 residues. J was trimmed by 6 bases and V by 4 bases; bases with no gene match: 8. Germline CDR1 is MNHNS and CDR2 is SASEGT. In DNA form, the CDR3 reads TGTGCCAGCAGTGCCCTGGAGGGGGCGGCTGAAGCTTTCTTT. Translation gives CASSALEGAAEAFF.

This clonotype was recorded a few times. The chain employs TRBV6-1 and TRBJ1-4, with a possible D match to TRBD1 (5 bases). The V gene's germline CDR1 is MNHNS and CDR2 SASEGT. V dropped 4 bases and J dropped 6 bases, with 12 bases sitting between them. The CDR3 spans 14 residues. CDR3 sequence (DNA): TGTGCCAGCAGTGTTCGGGGGGGGGATGAAAAACTGTTTTTT. Its translation is CASSVRGGDEKLFF.

This clonotype was recorded a few times. The chain combines TRBV7-6 with TRBJ2-2, with D tentatively TRBD2 (6 bases). V lost 7 bases and J lost 0, with 12 bases in between. Germline CDR1 reads SGHVS; CDR2 reads FNYEAQ. The CDR3 totals 15 residues. The CDR3 here is CASKKGLANTGELFF. The CDR3 DNA is TGTGCCAGCAAAAAGGGACTTGCGAACACCGGGGAGCTGTTTTTT. The complete variable domain, with remaining parts taken from reference TRBV7-6 and TRBJ2-2, reads GAGVSQSPRYKVTKRGQDVALRCDPISGHVSLYWYRQALGQGPEFLTYFNYEAQQDKSGLPNDRFSAERPEGSISTLTIQRTEQRDSAMYRCASKKGLANTGELFFGEGSRLTVL.

This clonotype was observed a few times. J is TRBJ2-7 and V is TRBV12-3 or TRBV12-4; weak D call: TRBD2 (5 bases). V was trimmed by 6 bases and J by 4 bases, leaving 10 bases between them. CDR3 length: 12 residues. The CDR3 sequence: CASREAGYEQYF. CDR3 DNA sequence: TGTGCCAGCAGGGAGGCTGGTTACGAGCAGTACTTC.

The genes are TRBV10-3 and TRBJ1-6; D call uncertain. The V and J ends lost 4 bases and 10 bases respectively, with 11 bases between them. Germline V gives CDR1 ENHRY, CDR2 SYGVKD. This CDR3 contains 13 residues. This chain's CDR3 is CAISVSQRSPLHF. The CDR3 DNA reads TGTGCCATCAGTGTAAGCCAGAGGTCACCCCTCCACTTT.

This clonotype was recorded many times. The V call is TRBV7-3, the J call TRBJ2-2, with D hard to call. The CDR3 is 14 residues long. Deletions cut 6 bases from V and 2 bases from J, with 10 bases between. Germline assignment: CDR1 SGHTA and CDR2 FQGTGA. This CDR3 reads CASSQQSNTGELFF. As DNA, the CDR3 is TGTGCCAGCAGTCAACAATCCAACACCGGGGAGCTGTTTTTT.

This clonotype was counted between two and nine times. The chain has TRBV2 and TRBJ1-6; weak D call: TRBD1 (5 bases). CDR1 SNHLY and CDR2 FYNNEI come from the germline V gene. The CDR3 consists of 16 residues. Trimming stripped 5 bases from V and 4 bases from J, with 15 bases between. In nucleotides, the CDR3 is TGTGCCAGCAGTCCTAGGGACCGCCTTTATAATTCACCCCTCCACTTT. Its protein is CASSPRDRLYNSPLHF.

This clonotype appeared many times. V is TRBV12-3 or TRBV12-4 and J is TRBJ2-1, with D possibly TRBD1 on 6 matching bases. Trimming left V 4 bases short and J 8 bases short, with 12 bases between. The CDR3 totals 13 residues. CDR3: CASSWGQVDEQFF. CDR3 nucleotides: TGTGCCAGCAGTTGGGGGCAGGTGGATGAGCAGTTCTTC.